Given below is one T cell receptor (beta chain) in context. This table comes from immunoSEQ multiplex PCR, and its TCRdb copy is limited to in-frame clones, with some not included. The data contain 150,000 to 200,000 clones, approximately 95% of them seen just once; the ten biggest clones take up 0.067%. This sample stems from a study of shared clonotypes between healthy human individuals. CDR1 is GTSNPN and CDR2 is SVGIG in the germline V gene (reference sequence). CDR3 length: 15 amino acids. V shed 3 bases and J shed 1 base, with 15 bases lying between them. Input material: naive CD4+ T cells sorted from blood. Indicated subset: CD45RA+ positively selected. The source is a woman aged 25-40 years in good health. The chain links TRBV30 to TRBJ2-5; the D call may be TRBD1 or TRBD2 (6 bases each). The CDR3 loop is CAWSRGQTGQETQYF. The CDR3 nucleotides are TGTGCCTGGAGCCGGGGGCAGACGGGCCAAGAGACCCAGTACTTC.